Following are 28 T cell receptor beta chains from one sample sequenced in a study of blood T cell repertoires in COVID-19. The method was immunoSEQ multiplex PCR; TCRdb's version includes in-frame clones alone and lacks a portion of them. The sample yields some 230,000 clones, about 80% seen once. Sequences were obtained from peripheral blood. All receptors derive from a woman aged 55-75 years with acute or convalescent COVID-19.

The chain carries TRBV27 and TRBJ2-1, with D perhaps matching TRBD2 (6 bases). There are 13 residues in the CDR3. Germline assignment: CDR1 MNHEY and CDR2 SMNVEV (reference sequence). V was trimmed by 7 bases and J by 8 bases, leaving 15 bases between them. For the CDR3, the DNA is TGTGCCAGCAAGACATTCCCGGGGGATGAGCAGTTCTTC. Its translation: CASKTFPGDEQFF.

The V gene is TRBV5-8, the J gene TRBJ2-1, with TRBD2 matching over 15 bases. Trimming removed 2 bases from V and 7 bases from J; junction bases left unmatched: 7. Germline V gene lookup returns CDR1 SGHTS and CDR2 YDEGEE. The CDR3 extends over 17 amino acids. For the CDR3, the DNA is TGTGCCAGCAGCTTAGCCGGGACTAGCGGGGGGTGGAATGAGCAGTTCTTC. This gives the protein CASSLAGTSGGWNEQFF.

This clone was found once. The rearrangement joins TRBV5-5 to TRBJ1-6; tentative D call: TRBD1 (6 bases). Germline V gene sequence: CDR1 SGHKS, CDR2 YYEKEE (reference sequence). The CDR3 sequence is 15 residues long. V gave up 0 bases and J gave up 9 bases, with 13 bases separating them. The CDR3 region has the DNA TGTGCCAGCAGCTTGGGATCGGGGGGCCGTTCACCCCTCCACTTT. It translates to CASSLGSGGRSPLHF.

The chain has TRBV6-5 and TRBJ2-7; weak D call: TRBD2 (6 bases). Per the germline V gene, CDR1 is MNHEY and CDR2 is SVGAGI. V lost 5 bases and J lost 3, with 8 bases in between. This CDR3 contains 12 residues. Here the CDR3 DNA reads TGTGCCAGCAGTCAGGAGGGCTACGAGCAGTACTTC. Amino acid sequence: CASSQEGYEQYF.

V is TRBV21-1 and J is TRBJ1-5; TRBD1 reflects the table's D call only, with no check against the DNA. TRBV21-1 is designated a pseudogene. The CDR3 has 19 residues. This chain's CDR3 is CASSKLRTGGSRGNQPQHF. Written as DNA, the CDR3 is TGTGCCAGCAGCAAACTACGGACAGGGGGCTCCAGGGGCAATCAGCCCCAGCATTTT.

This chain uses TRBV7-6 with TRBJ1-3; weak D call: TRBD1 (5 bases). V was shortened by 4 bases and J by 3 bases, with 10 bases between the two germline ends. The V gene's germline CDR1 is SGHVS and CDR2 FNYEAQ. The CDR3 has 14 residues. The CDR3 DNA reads TGTGCCAGCAGCTCCCAGGGTTTTGGAAACACCATATATTTT. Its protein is CASSSQGFGNTIYF.

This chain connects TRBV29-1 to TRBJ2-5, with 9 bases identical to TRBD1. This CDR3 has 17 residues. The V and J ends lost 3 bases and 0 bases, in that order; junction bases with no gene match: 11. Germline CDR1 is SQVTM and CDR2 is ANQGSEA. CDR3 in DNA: TGCAGCGTTGACTTGGACAGGGGCATTCGGGACCAAGAGACCCAGTACTTC. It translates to CSVDLDRGIRDQETQYF.

For the CDR3, the DNA is TGTGCCAGCAGCCAAGGGAGACTAGCGGGGGTCGAGCAGTACTTC. Translating it yields CASSQGRLAGVEQYF. This chain links TRBV3-1 (or the pseudogene TRBV3-2) with TRBJ2-7; 12 bases fit TRBD2. J lost 6 bases, V lost 1 base, and 4 bases had no gene match. Germline V CDR1 and CDR2: LGHDT, YNNKEL (reference sequence). This CDR3 is built from 15 residues.

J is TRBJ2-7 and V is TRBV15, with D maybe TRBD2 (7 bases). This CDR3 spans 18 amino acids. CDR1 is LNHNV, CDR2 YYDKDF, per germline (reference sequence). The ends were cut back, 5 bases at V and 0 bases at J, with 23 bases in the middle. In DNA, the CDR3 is TGTGCCACCAGCGATAAAGTGGGGGGGCCTTTATTCTCCTACGAGCAGTACTTC. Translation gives CATSDKVGGPLFSYEQYF.

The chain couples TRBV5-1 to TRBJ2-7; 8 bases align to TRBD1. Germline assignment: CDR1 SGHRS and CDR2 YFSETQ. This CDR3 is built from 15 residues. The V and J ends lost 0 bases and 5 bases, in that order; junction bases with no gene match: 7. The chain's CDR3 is CASSLAGTGFNEQYF. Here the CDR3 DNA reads TGCGCCAGCAGCTTGGCCGGGACAGGTTTCAACGAGCAGTACTTC.

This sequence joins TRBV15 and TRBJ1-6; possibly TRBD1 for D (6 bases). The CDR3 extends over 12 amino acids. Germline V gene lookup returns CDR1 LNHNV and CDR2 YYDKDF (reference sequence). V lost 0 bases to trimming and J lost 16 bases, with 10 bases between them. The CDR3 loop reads CATSRDQGSLHF. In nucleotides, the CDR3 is TGTGCCACCAGCAGAGATCAGGGGTCGCTCCACTTT.

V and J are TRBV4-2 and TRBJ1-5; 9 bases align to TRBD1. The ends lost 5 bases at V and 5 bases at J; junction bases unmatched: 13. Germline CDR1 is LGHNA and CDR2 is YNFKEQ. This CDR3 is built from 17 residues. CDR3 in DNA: TGTGCCAGCAGCGAAAATACCGTAGGGACAGGGTATCAGCCCCAGCATTTT. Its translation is CASSENTVGTGYQPQHF.

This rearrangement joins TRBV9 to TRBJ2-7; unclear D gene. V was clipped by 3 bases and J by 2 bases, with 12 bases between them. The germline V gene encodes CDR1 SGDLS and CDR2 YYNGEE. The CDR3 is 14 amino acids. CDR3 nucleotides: TGTGCCAGCAGCGCCGAAGTGGCAGCCTACGAGCAGTACTTC. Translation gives CASSAEVAAYEQYF.

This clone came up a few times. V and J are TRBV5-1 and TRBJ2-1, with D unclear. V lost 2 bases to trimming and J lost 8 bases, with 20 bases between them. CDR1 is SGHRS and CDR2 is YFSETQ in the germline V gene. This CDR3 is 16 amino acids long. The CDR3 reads CASSFPRGTVDYEQFF. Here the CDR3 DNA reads TGCGCCAGCAGCTTTCCCCGCGGCACGGTGGATTATGAGCAGTTCTTC.

The CDR3 reads CASSLTGHGLEAFF. The DNA for the CDR3 is TGCGCCAGCAGCTTGACAGGACATGGTCTCGAAGCTTTCTTT. The chain employs TRBV5-1 and TRBJ1-1; weak D call: TRBD1 (5 bases). Between the trimmed V and J ends, which lost 1 base and 8 bases, there was a span of 15 bases. Germline V lookup: CDR1 SGHRS, CDR2 YFSETQ. The CDR3 sequence is 14 residues long.

CDR3 sequence (DNA): TGCGCCAGCAGCTTGAGCGGGGCACCCAATGAAAAACTGTTTTTT. Protein: CASSLSGAPNEKLFF. This sequence joins TRBV5-1 and TRBJ1-4; D perhaps matches TRBD1 (5 bases). The CDR3 length is 15 residues. Trimming pared 1 base from V and 5 bases from J, leaving 12 bases between. Germline-derived CDR1 and CDR2 are SGHRS and YFSETQ.

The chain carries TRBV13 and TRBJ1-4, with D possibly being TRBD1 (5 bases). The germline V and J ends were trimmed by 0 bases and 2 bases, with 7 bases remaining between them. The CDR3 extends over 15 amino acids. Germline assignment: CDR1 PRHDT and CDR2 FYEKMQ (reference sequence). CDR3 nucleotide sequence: TGTGCCAGCAGCTTAGGACAGGCCACTAATGAAAAACTGTTTTTT. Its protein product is CASSLGQATNEKLFF.

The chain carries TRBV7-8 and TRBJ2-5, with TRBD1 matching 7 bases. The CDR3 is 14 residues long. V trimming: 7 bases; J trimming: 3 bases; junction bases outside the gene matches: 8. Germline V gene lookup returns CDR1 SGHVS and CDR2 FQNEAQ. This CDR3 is CASMRWQGEETQYF. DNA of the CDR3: TGTGCCAGCATGAGGTGGCAGGGGGAAGAGACCCAGTACTTC.

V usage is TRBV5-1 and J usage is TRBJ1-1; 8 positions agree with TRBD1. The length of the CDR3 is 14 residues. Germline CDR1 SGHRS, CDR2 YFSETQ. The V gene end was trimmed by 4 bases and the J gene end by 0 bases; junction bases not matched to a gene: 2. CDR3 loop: CASSKDRVNTEAFF. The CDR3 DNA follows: TGCGCCAGCAGCAAGGACAGGGTGAACACTGAAGCTTTCTTT.

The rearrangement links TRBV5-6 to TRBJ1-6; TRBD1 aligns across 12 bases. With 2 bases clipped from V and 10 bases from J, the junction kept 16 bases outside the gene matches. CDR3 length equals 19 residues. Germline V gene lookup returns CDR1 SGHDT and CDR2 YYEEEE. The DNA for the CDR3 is TGTGCCAGCAGCTTTTTGGCCGCGGAGAGTGGGACAGGGGGCTCACCCCTCCACTTT. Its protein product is CASSFLAAESGTGGSPLHF.

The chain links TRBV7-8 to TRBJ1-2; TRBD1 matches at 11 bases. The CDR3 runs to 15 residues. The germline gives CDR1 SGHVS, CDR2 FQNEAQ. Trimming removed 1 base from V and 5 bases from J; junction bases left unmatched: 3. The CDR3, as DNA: TGTGCCAGCAGCTTAGGGACAGGGGGCGCGTATGGCTACACCTTC. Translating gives CASSLGTGGAYGYTF.

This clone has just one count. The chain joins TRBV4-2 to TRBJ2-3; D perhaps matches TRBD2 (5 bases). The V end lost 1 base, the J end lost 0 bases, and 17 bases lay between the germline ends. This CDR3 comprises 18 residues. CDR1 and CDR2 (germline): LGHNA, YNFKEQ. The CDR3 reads CASSQGNGAATSTDTQYF. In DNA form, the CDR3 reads TGTGCCAGCAGCCAAGGGAACGGAGCGGCCACTAGCACAGATACGCAGTATTTT.

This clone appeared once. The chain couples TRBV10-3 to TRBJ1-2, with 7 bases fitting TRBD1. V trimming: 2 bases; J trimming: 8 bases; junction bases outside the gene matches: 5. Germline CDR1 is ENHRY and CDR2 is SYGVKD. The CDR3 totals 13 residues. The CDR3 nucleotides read TGTGCCATCAGTGAGCAAACAGGGGAGGGCTACACCTTC. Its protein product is CAISEQTGEGYTF.

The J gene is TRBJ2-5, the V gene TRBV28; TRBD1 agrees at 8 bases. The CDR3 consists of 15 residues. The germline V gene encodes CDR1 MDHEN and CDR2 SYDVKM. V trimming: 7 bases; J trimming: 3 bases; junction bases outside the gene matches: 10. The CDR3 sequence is CASNSAGTGEETQYF. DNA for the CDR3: TGTGCCAGCAACTCAGCAGGGACAGGAGAAGAGACCCAGTACTTC. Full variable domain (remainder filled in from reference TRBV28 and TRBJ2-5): DVKVTQSSRYLVKRTGEKVFLECVQDMDHENMFWYRQDPGLGLRLIYFSYDVKMKEKGDIPEGYSVSREKKERFSLILESASTNQTSMYLCASNSAGTGEETQYFGPGTRLLVL.

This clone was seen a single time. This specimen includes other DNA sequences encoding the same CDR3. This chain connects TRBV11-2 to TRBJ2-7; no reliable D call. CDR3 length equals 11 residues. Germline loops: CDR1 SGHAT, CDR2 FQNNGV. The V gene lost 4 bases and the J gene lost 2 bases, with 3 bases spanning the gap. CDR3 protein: CASSSAYEQYF. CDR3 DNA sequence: TGTGCCAGCAGCTCCGCCTACGAGCAGTACTTC. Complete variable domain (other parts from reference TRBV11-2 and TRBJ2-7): EAGVAQSPRYKIIEKRQSVAFWCNPISGHATLYWYQQILGQGPKLLIQFQNNGVVDDSQLPKDRFSAERLKGVDSTLKIQPAKLEDSAVYLCASSSAYEQYFGPGTRLTVT.

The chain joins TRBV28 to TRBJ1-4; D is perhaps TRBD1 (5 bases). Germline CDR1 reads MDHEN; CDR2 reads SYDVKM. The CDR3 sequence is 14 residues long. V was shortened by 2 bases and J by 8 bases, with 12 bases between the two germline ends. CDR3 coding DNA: TGTGCCAGCAGTTTAACGGGGGTCGGGGAAAAACTGTTTTTT. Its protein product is CASSLTGVGEKLFF.

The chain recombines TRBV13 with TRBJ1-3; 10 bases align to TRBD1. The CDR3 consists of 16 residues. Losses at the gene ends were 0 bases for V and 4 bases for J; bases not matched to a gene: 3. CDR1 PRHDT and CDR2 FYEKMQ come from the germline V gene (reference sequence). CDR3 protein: CASSLGWDRGGNTIYF. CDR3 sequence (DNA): TGTGCCAGCAGCTTAGGCTGGGACAGGGGAGGAAACACCATATATTTT.

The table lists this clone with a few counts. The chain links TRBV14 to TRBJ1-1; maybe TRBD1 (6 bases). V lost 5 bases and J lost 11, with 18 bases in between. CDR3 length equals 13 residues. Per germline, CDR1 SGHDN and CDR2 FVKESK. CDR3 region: CASSYTVDSGAFF. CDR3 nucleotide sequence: TGTGCCAGCAGCTACACGGTGGACAGTGGGGCTTTCTTT.